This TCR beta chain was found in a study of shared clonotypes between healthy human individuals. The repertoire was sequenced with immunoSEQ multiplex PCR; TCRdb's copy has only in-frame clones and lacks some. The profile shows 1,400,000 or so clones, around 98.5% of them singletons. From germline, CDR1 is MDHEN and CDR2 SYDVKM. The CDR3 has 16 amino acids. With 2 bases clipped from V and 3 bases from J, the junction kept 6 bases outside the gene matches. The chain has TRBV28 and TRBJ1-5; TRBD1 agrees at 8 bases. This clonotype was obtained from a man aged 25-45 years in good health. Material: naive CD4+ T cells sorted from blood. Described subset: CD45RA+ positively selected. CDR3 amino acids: CASSLLQGAHNQPQHF. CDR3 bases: TGTGCCAGCAGTTTACTCCAGGGGGCACACAATCAGCCCCAGCATTTT. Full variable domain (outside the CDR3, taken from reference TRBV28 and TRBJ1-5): DVKVTQSSRYLVKRTGEKVFLECVQDMDHENMFWYRQDPGLGLRLIYFSYDVKMKEKGDIPEGYSVSREKKERFSLILESASTNQTSMYLCASSLLQGAHNQPQHFGDGTRLSIL.